This T cell receptor (beta chain) was identified in a study of T cells in Graves' hyperthyroidism and ophthalmopathy. This clonotype was counted only a few times. Amplified regions were TCR beta CDR3 sequences from RNA transcripts. TCR CDR3 underwent first-round RT-PCR with the HTBI primer set. TCRdb fed the multiplex PCR reads into MiXCR, producing one record per CDR3 protein. Of some 760,000 distinct CDR3 sequences in the sample, 12% to 15% were seen once. CDR1 and CDR2 from the germline V gene are SGHTA and FQGTGA. The V end was cut by 3 bases, the J end by 7 bases, with 12 bases between. This CDR3 spans 14 amino acids.

The chain has TRBV7-3 and TRBJ2-2; maybe TRBD2 (6 bases). What was sequenced was blood. The TCR comes from a young woman with Graves' hyperthyroidism. The CDR3 nucleotides read TGTGCCAGCAGCTTCGGGGGAGGTGGCGGGGAGCTGTTTTTT. This codes for CASSFGGGGGELFF.